Below, 3 T cell receptor beta chains from the same sample are listed, as sequenced in a study of post-analysis software for immune sequencing data. Study outcomes and limitations: Five TRBV segments were significantly more frequent in patients than in controls. TRBV5-6, TRBV5-1 and TRBV20-1 were among these segments.

Prepared libraries of TCR beta cDNA carried unique molecular identifiers. MiXCR, run by TCRdb on the PCR reads, gives a single entry per CDR3 protein. The sample holds about 810,000 distinct CDR3 sequences; roughly half are singletons and the top ten take 4.6%. The antigens of these receptors remain unknown. Material for sequencing was blood. These receptor sequences come from a girl aged 5-17 years with multiple sclerosis.

J is TRBJ1-5 and V is TRBV3-1, with no clear D. The CDR3 consists of 14 residues. Per the germline V gene, CDR1 is LGHDT and CDR2 is YNNKEL (reference sequence). Between the trimmed V and J ends, which lost 0 bases and 4 bases, there was a span of 7 bases. The CDR3 here is CASSQDSANQPQHF. The CDR3 nucleotides read TGTGCCAGCAGCCAAGACAGCGCAAATCAGCCCCAGCATTTT.

The sample holds a few counts of this clonotype. The chain links TRBV4-1 to TRBJ2-3; maybe TRBD2 (6 bases). This CDR3 is 17 amino acids long. Trimming stripped 1 base from V and 0 bases from J, with 14 bases between. CDR1 is MGHRA, CDR2 YSYEKL, per germline. CDR3 in DNA: TGCGCCAGCAGCCAAGTCATGTCGAGCGGGAGCACAGATACGCAGTATTTT. As protein: CASSQVMSSGSTDTQYF.

The chain is built from TRBV30 and TRBJ2-7, with 8 bases lining up with TRBD2. The CDR3 loop spans 14 amino acids. V gave up 2 bases and J gave up 5 bases; unmatched junction bases: 8. Germline values: CDR1 GTSNPN, CDR2 SVGIG (reference sequence). CDR3 region: CAWSIQREFHEQYF. As DNA, the CDR3 is TGTGCCTGGAGTATCCAGCGGGAGTTTCACGAGCAGTACTTC.